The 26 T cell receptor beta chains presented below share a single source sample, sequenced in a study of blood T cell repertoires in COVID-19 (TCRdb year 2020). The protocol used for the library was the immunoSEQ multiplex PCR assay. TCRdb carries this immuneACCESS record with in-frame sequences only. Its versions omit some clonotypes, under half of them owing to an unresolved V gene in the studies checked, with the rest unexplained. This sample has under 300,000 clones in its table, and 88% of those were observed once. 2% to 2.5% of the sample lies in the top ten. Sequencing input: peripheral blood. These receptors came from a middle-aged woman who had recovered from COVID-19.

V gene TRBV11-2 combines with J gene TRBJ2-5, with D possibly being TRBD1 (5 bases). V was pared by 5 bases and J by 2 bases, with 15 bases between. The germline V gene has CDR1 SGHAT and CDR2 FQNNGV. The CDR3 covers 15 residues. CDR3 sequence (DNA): TGTGCCAGCAGCACGCGGAATAGGGGACAAGAGACCCAGTACTTC. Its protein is CASSTRNRGQETQYF.

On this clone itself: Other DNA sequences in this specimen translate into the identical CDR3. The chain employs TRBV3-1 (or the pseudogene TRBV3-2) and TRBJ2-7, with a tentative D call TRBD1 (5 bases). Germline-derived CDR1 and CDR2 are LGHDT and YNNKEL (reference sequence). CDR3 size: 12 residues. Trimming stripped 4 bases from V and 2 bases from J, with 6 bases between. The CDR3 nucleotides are TGTGCCAGCAGCCGGACAACCTACGAGCAGTACTTC. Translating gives CASSRTTYEQYF.

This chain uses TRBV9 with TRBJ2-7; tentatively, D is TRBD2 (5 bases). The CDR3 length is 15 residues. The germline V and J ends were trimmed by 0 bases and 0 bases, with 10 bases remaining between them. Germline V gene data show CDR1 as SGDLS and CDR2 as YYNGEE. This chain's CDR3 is CASSVEASPSYEQYF. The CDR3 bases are TGTGCCAGCAGCGTAGAAGCTAGCCCCTCCTACGAGCAGTACTTC.

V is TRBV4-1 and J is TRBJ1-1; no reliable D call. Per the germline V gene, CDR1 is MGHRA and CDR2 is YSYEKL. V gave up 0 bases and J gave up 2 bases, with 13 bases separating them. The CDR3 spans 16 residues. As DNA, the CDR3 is TGCGCCAGCAGCCAAGAAATTTTAGCGGGAAACACTGAAGCTTTCTTT. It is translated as CASSQEILAGNTEAFF.

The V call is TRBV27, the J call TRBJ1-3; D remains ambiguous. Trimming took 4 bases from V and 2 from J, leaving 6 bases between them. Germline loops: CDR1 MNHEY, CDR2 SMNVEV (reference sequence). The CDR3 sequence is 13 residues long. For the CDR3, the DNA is TGTGCCAGCAGTTCTAATACTGGAAACACCATATATTTT. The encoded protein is CASSSNTGNTIYF.

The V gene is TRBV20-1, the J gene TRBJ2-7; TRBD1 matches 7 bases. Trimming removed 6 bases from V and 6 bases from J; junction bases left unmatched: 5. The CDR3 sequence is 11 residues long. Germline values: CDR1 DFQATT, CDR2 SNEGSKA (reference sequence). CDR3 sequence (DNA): TGCAGTGCCCTAGGGACAGCCGAGCAGTACTTC. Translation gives CSALGTAEQYF.

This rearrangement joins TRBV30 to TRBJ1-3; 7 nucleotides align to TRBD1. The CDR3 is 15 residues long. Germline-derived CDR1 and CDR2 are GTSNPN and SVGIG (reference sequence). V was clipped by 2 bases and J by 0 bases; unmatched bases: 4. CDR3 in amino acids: CAWSPGTASGNTIYF. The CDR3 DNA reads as TGTGCCTGGAGTCCCGGGACAGCCTCTGGAAACACCATATATTTT.

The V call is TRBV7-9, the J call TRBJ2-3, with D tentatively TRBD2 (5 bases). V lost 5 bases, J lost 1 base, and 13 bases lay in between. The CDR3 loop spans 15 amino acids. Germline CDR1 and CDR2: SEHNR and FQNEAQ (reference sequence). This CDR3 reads CASSPRGLGTDTQYF. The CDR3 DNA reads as TGTGCCAGCAGCCCCCGGGGTTTGGGCACAGATACGCAGTATTTT.

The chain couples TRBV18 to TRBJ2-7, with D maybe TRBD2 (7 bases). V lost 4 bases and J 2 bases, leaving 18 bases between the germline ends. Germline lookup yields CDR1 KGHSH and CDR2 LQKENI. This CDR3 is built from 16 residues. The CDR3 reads CASSQGGASGPYEQYF. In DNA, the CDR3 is TGTGCCAGCTCACAAGGGGGGGCTTCGGGGCCCTACGAGCAGTACTTC.

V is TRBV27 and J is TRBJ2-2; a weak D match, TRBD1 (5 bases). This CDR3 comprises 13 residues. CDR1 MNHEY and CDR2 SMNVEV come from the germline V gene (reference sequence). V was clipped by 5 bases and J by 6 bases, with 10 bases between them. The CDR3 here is CASSRTGPGELFF. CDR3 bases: TGTGCCAGCAGTCGCACAGGTCCCGGGGAGCTGTTTTTT.

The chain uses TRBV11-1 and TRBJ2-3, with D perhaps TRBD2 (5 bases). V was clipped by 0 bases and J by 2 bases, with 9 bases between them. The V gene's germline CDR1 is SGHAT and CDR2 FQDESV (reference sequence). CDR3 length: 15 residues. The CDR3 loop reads CASSLAAESTDTQYF. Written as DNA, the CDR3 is TGTGCCAGCAGCTTAGCAGCGGAGTCCACAGATACGCAGTATTTT. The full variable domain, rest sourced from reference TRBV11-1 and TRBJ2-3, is EAEVAQSPRYKITEKSQAVAFWCDPISGHATLYWYRQILGQGPELLVQFQDESVVDDSQLPKDRFSAERLKGVDSTLKIQPAELGDSAMYLCASSLAAESTDTQYFGPGTRLTVL.

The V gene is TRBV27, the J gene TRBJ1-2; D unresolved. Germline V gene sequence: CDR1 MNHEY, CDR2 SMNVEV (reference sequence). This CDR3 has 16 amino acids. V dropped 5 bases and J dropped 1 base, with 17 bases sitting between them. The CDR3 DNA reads TGTGCCAGCAGTCCACCCGGCGGCACCTTTAACTATGGCTACACCTTC. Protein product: CASSPPGGTFNYGYTF.

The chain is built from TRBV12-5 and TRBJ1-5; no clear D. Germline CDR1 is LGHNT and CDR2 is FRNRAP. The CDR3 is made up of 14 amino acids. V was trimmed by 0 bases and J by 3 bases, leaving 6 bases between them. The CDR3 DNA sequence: TGTGCTAGTGGTTTGGTGTCTAACAATCAGCCCCAGCATTTT. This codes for CASGLVSNNQPQHF.

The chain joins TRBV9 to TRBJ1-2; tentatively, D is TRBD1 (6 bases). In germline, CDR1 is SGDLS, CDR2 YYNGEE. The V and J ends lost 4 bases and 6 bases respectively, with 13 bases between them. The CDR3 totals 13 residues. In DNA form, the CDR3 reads TGTGCCAGCAGCACCCCAGGGGTTCATGGCTACACCTTC. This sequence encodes CASSTPGVHGYTF.

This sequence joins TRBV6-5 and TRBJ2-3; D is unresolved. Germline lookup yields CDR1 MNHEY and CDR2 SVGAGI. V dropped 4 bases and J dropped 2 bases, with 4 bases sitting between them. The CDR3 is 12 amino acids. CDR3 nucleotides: TGTGCCAGCAGTTCCATCACAGATACGCAGTATTTT. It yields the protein CASSSITDTQYF.

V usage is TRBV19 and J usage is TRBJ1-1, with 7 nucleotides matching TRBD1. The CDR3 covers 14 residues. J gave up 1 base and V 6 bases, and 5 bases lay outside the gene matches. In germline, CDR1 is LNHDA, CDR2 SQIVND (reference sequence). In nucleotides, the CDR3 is TGTGCCAGTAGGGAGGACAGGTGGAACACTGAAGCTTTCTTT. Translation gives CASREDRWNTEAFF.

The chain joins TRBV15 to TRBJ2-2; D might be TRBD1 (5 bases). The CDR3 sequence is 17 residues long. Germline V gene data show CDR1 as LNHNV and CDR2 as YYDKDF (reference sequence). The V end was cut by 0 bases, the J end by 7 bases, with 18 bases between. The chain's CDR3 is CATSRDPQVLGVGELFF. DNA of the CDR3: TGTGCCACCAGCAGAGACCCACAGGTCCTAGGGGTCGGGGAGCTGTTTTTT.

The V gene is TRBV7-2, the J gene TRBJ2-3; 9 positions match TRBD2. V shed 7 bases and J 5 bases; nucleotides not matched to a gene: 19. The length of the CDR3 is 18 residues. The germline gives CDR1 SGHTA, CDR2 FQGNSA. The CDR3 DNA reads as TGTGCCAGCAACCTACAGGGCGGGGGGGGCCTTTCAGTAGATACGCAGTATTTT. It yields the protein CASNLQGGGGLSVDTQYF.

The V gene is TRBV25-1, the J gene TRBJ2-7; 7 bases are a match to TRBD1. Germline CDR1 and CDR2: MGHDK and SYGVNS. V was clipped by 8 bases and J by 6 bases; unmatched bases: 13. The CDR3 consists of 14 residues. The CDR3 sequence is CASARQGPSREQYF. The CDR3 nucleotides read TGTGCCAGCGCCCGACAGGGTCCCTCTCGCGAGCAGTACTTC.

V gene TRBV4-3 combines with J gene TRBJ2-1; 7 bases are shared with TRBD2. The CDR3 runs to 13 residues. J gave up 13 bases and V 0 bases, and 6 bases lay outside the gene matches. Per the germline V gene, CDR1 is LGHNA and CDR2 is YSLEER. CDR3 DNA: TGCGCCAGCAGCCAAGACGGCGGGACTATACAGTTCTTC. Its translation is CASSQDGGTIQFF.

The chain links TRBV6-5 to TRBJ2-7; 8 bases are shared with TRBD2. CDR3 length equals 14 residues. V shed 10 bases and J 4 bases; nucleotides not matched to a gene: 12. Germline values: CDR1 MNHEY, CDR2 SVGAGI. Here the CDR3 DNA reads TGTGCCACTAGGGGAGCGGGAGCAGGGTACGAGCAGTACTTC. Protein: CATRGAGAGYEQYF.

In DNA form, the CDR3 reads TGTGCCAGCAGTGGTATTAGCTATGGCTACACCTTC. Residues: CASSGISYGYTF. This chain uses TRBV25-1 with TRBJ1-2; D gene ambiguous. Trimming cost V 4 bases and J 4 bases, with 7 bases left between them. The CDR3 covers 12 residues. Per germline, CDR1 MGHDK and CDR2 SYGVNS.

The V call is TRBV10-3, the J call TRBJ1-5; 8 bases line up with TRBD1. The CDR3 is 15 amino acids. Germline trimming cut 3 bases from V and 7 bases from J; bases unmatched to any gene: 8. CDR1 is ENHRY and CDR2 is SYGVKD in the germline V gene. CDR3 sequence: CAISDGGRGLQPQHF. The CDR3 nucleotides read TGTGCCATCAGTGATGGCGGCAGGGGGCTACAGCCCCAGCATTTT.

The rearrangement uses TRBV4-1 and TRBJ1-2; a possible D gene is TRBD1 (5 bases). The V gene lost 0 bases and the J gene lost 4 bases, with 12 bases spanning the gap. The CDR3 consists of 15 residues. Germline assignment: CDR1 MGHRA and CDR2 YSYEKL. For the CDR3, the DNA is TGCGCCAGCAGCCAAGACTCTTTGGGACTCTATGGCTACACCTTC. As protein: CASSQDSLGLYGYTF.

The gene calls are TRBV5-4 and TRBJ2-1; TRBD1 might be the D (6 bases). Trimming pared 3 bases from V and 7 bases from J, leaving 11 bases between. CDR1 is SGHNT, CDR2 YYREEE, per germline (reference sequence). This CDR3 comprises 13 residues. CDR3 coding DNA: TGTGCCAGCAGCTCACGTACAGGGAATGAGCAGTTCTTC. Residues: CASSSRTGNEQFF.

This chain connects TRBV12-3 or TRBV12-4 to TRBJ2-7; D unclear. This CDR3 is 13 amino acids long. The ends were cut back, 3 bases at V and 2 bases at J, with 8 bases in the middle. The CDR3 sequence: CASSLAAAYEQYF. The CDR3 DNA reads TGTGCCAGCAGTTTGGCGGCAGCCTACGAGCAGTACTTC.